A selection of T cell receptor beta chains follows, all from one sample in a study of T cell responses to AZD1222 COVID-19 vaccine. Measured with immunoSEQ multiplex PCR; TCRdb has only the in-frame clones, and not every one. The sample has 150,000 to 200,000 clones, 80% to 95% seen once. The sample here was peripheral blood, taken on day 0 of AZD1222 vaccination. Source of these receptors: an adult in good health. Both conserved end residues are part of each CDR3. Fields, in order: clone size, V gene, D gene, J gene, CDR3 DNA, CDR3 protein. The D gene is left open where the match is weak. Clone size, where shown, is once, few, many, or a class for clones that have expanded.

abundance: .
v_gene: TRBV5-1
d_gene: .
j_gene: TRBJ1-5
CDR3nt: TGCGCCAGCAGCTTGGAAGGGAGGGTGAGTGAGCCCCAGCATTTT
CDR3aa: CASSLEGRVSEPQHF

abundance: .
v_gene: TRBV10-3
d_gene: .
j_gene: TRBJ1-6
CDR3nt: TGTGCCATCAGTGAGAACGCCCTGAGTGGGAATTCACCCCTCCACTTT
CDR3aa: CAISENALSGNSPLHF

abundance: .
v_gene: TRBV20-1
d_gene: .
j_gene: TRBJ1-2
CDR3nt: TGCAGTGCTAGTCGGGGCATCGGCTATGGCTACACCTTC
CDR3aa: CSASRGIGYGYTF

abundance: .
v_gene: TRBV24-1
d_gene: .
j_gene: TRBJ1-5
CDR3nt: TGTGCCACCAGTGATTCATATAGCAATCAGCCCCAGCATTTT
CDR3aa: CATSDSYSNQPQHF

abundance: few
v_gene: TRBV9
d_gene: .
j_gene: TRBJ1-6
CDR3nt: TGTGCCAGCAGCCCCGGCGGGGGGAACTCCTATAATTCACCCCTCCACTTT
CDR3aa: CASSPGGGNSYNSPLHF

abundance: .
v_gene: TRBV7-9
d_gene: .
j_gene: TRBJ1-5
CDR3nt: TGTGCCAGCAGCTTCCTCTACAGGGACGGAAGCAATCAGCCCCAGCATTTT
CDR3aa: CASSFLYRDGSNQPQHF

abundance: .
v_gene: TRBV30
d_gene: TRBD1
j_gene: TRBJ1-2
CDR3nt: TGTGCCAGCGGACAGGGGGTAAGTGGCTACACCTTC
CDR3aa: CASGQGVSGYTF

abundance: .
v_gene: TRBV10-2
d_gene: TRBD1
j_gene: TRBJ1-5
CDR3nt: TGCGCCAGCAGTGAAAGACAGGGAAGCGATATAAGGAGCAATCAGCCCCAGCATTTT
CDR3aa: CASSERQGSDIRSNQPQHF

abundance: few
v_gene: TRBV19
d_gene: .
j_gene: TRBJ1-4
CDR3nt: TGTGCCAGTGATACCGGGACGGTAGCAACTAATGAAAAACTGTTTTTT
CDR3aa: CASDTGTVATNEKLFF

abundance: .
v_gene: TRBV6-2/TRBV6-3
d_gene: .
j_gene: TRBJ1-1
CDR3nt: TGTGCCAGCAGCGCCCTAGACGCGGGGAACACTGAAGCTTTCTTT
CDR3aa: CASSALDAGNTEAFF

abundance: .
v_gene: TRBV5-5
d_gene: .
j_gene: TRBJ1-6
CDR3nt: TGTGCCAGCAGCTTGGTAAATTCACCCCTCCACTTT
CDR3aa: CASSLVNSPLHF

abundance: .
v_gene: TRBV25-1
d_gene: .
j_gene: TRBJ1-6
CDR3nt: TGTGCCAGCACAGATAGCTCCTATAATTCACCCCTCCACTTT
CDR3aa: CASTDSSYNSPLHF

abundance: .
v_gene: TRBV19
d_gene: TRBD1
j_gene: TRBJ2-1
CDR3nt: TGTGCCGGCTGGGACAGGGGTCCTATAAATGAGCAGTTCTTC
CDR3aa: CAGWDRGPINEQFF

abundance: .
v_gene: TRBV5-1
d_gene: .
j_gene: TRBJ2-2
CDR3nt: TGCGCCAGCAGCTTACACACAGCTACGAACACCGGGGAGCTGTTTTTT
CDR3aa: CASSLHTATNTGELFF

abundance: few
v_gene: TRBV11-2
d_gene: TRBD1
j_gene: TRBJ1-4
CDR3nt: TGTGCCAGCAGCCTAGACAGGGTTAATGAAAAACTGTTTTTT
CDR3aa: CASSLDRVNEKLFF

abundance: few
v_gene: TRBV7-3
d_gene: .
j_gene: TRBJ2-2
CDR3nt: TGTGCCAGCAGCTTACAGGAGACCGGGGAGCTGTTTTTT
CDR3aa: CASSLQETGELFF

abundance: .
v_gene: TRBV27
d_gene: .
j_gene: TRBJ1-2
CDR3nt: TGTGCCAGCAGTTTTCTGCTGGGGGGAGCCCATGGCTACACCTTC
CDR3aa: CASSFLLGGAHGYTF

abundance: .
v_gene: TRBV11-2
d_gene: .
j_gene: TRBJ1-1
CDR3nt: TGTGCCAGCAGCCCAGTTAGAGGGGGCACTGAAGCTTTCTTT
CDR3aa: CASSPVRGGTEAFF

abundance: .
v_gene: TRBV7-3
d_gene: TRBD1
j_gene: TRBJ1-1
CDR3nt: TGTGCCAGCAGCTTAAAGGGGGCAGGGGGCCAGACTGAAGCTTTCTTT
CDR3aa: CASSLKGAGGQTEAFF

abundance: .
v_gene: TRBV9
d_gene: TRBD1
j_gene: TRBJ2-3
CDR3nt: TGTGCCAGCAGCGTGGGACAGACAGATACGCAGTATTTT
CDR3aa: CASSVGQTDTQYF

abundance: .
v_gene: TRBV4-3
d_gene: .
j_gene: TRBJ1-2
CDR3nt: TGCGCCAGCAGCCAAGATCCTGGGGCTAACTATGGCTACACCTTC
CDR3aa: CASSQDPGANYGYTF

abundance: .
v_gene: TRBV7-3
d_gene: .
j_gene: TRBJ1-2
CDR3nt: TGTGCCAGCAGCCCCTCAGCGGGGAATAACTATGGCTACACCTTC
CDR3aa: CASSPSAGNNYGYTF

abundance: once
v_gene: TRBV10-3
d_gene: .
j_gene: TRBJ1-2
CDR3nt: TGTGCCATCAGTGATGGTACGGCCGGCTATGGCTACACCTTC
CDR3aa: CAISDGTAGYGYTF

abundance: .
v_gene: TRBV30
d_gene: TRBD1
j_gene: TRBJ1-2
CDR3nt: TGTGCCTGGAGGACAGGGCCCTACGCTAACTATGGCTACACCTTC
CDR3aa: CAWRTGPYANYGYTF

abundance: .
v_gene: TRBV19
d_gene: .
j_gene: TRBJ1-2
CDR3nt: TGTGCCAGTAGTTCGTCGACAGGACCGACTAACTATGGCTACACCTTC
CDR3aa: CASSSSTGPTNYGYTF

abundance: .
v_gene: TRBV5-4
d_gene: .
j_gene: TRBJ1-4
CDR3nt: TGTGCCAGCAGCTTGGGCCAGGGCCTAGAGGCGGGTGAAAAACTGTTTTTT
CDR3aa: CASSLGQGLEAGEKLFF

abundance: .
v_gene: TRBV27
d_gene: .
j_gene: TRBJ1-1
CDR3nt: TGTGCCAGCAGTTTCACATCCGGGGGCACTGAAGCTTTCTTT
CDR3aa: CASSFTSGGTEAFF

abundance: .
v_gene: TRBV10-2
d_gene: .
j_gene: TRBJ1-5
CDR3nt: TGCGCCAGCAGGGAGAGTCGGGGGCAGCCCCAGCATTTT
CDR3aa: CASRESRGQPQHF

abundance: .
v_gene: TRBV6-5
d_gene: TRBD2
j_gene: TRBJ2-2
CDR3nt: TGTGCCAGCAGACTTCTAGCGGGCGGGGAGCTGTTTTTT
CDR3aa: CASRLLAGGELFF